This T cell receptor (beta chain) derives from a study of response to subunit inactivated influenza vaccine (dated by TCRdb to 2016 to 2018). Describing the broader study: The study used deep quantitative T cell receptor repertoire profiling to track responses to a trivalent subunit inactivated influenza vaccine.

Library preparation was by RT-PCR. The instrument was an Illumina HiSeq 2500. TCRdb applied fastp at Q25 and MiXCR to the public reads, then kept only in-frame beta chains. Every entry covers one CDR3 protein and lists the most common genes and DNA from its rows. The sample table records more than 500,000 distinct CDR3 sequences; 10% to 12% of these occur just once. 9.5% to 11% of the sample comes from the top ten. The germline V gene sets CDR1 to MNHEY and CDR2 to SVGAGI. Trimming takes 5 bases from V and 6 bases from J, and the germline ends sit 8 bases apart. CDR3 length: 12 amino acids, cysteine to phenylalanine. Of the read, only the CDR3 DNA is kept; its 36 bases are in frame from base 1. On the study overall, not on this receptor specifically: The authors proposed that each seasonal influenza vaccination may bring in only a limited number of new T cells.

At least ten counts were recorded for this clonotype. Its recognized antigen is unknown. No base qualities exist here, and no much larger clone lies one base off it. The same sample was also studied in work on T cells expressing NK-cell markers. From that second study: TCR beta cDNA libraries were made by 5'RACE template switching that added a universal primer site and unique molecular identifiers. About eight donors provided sorted CD3+CD56+NKG2C+, CD3+CD56+NKG2C- and CD3+CD56-NKG2C+ T-cell subsets, whose TCR beta-chain repertoires were profiled. Among the eight sequenced donors, only one was HCMV-seronegative, while the other seven were HCMV-seropositive. In several experiments an anti-gammadeltaTCR antibody was added to restrict sorting to alphabetaTCR-expressing T cells. In roughly 6 donors, the dominant CD3+CD56+NKG2C+ clonotypes ranked among the top 10 CD8+ clonotypes, making up roughly 1.0-7.0% of CD8+ T cells. Those dominant clonotypes were again the most abundant among CD3+CD56-NKG2C+ cells in four donors, at about 28.3-65%. It remained unclear whether the expanded NKG2C-expressing T cell clones were specific for HCMV antigens. All eight donors whose samples were sequenced were randomly selected healthy volunteers, three of them men and five women. HCMV serostatus was determined by detecting HCMV-specific IgG in serum with a commercial ELISA kit. Ficoll density gradient centrifugation was used to isolate peripheral blood mononuclear cells from blood. For roughly six donors, bulk peripheral blood T-cell repertoires were additionally sequenced from unsorted PBMC. Synthesis of cDNA was primed from the TCR beta constant segment and was followed by two consecutive PCR amplification steps. The libraries were sequenced on Illumina HiSeq 2000/2500, MiSeq or NextSeq, producing 2 x 150 bp reads. MIGEC handled demultiplexing of the reads and grouping by UMI, while MiTCR was used to assemble and quantify clonotypes. To remove erroneous sequences, TCR cDNA sequences were retained only when supported by two or more reads. The tcR package was used for downstream repertoire analysis, with clonotypes matched between fractions based on CDR3 nucleotide sequence plus V segment. VDJmatch was used to annotate antigen specificity against VDJdb, with one amino acid substitution allowed in CDR3.

This TCR was sampled from a man aged 45-60 years who received an inactivated influenza vaccine. Donor details come from another sample of the same person, matched by shared clones. Recombination connected TRBV6-5 to TRBJ2-1; a tentative D call is TRBD1 (6 bases match). This specimen consisted of PBMCs from blood, obtained on the day of vaccination. CDR3 protein: CASSPDSNEQFF. DNA sequence: TGTGCCAGCAGTCCGGACAGCAATGAGCAGTTCTTC.